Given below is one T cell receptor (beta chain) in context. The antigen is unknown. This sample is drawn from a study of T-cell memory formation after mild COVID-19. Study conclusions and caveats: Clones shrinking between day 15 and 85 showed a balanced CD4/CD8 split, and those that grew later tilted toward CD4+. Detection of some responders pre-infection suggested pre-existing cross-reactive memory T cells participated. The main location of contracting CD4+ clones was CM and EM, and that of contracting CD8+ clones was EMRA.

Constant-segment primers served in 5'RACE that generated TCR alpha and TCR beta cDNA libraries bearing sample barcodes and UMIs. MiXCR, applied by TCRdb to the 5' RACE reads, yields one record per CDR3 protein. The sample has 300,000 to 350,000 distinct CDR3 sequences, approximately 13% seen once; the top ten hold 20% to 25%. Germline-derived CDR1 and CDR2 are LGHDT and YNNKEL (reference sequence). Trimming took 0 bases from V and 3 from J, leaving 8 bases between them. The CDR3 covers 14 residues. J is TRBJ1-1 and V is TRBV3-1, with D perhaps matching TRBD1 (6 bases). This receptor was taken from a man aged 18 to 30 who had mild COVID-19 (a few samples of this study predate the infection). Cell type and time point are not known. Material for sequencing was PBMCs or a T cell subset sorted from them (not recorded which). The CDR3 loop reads CASSQDAGDTEAFF. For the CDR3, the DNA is TGTGCCAGCAGCCAAGATGCAGGGGACACTGAAGCTTTCTTT.